This entry lists 30 T cell receptor beta chains sequenced from one sample in a study of human T cells and chemical hapten exposure. Each CDR3 protein gets one entry after TCRdb re-called the RACE reads with MiXCR. The sample contains 150,000 to 200,000 distinct CDR3 sequences, approximately 26% of which appear only once. Time point described: patch test 3, about 24 weeks after DPC sensitization. Treatment meaning: therapeutic diphenylcyclopropenone sensitization with weekly scalp DPC. The specimen comprised whole blood, sampled in connection with sensitization to the hapten diphenylcyclopropenone (DPC). Receptors originate from a woman between 40 and 50 years old with alopecia areata. Some clones in this sample may be carry-over from other donors' samples.

This chain joins TRBV28 and TRBJ2-7; D possibly corresponds to TRBD2 (5 bases). The CDR3 has 14 amino acids. The V gene lost 2 bases and the J gene lost 3 bases, with 11 bases spanning the gap. Germline CDR1 is MDHEN and CDR2 is SYDVKM. Written as DNA, the CDR3 is TGTGCCAGCAGTTTAGACGGAGGAAACTACGAGCAGTACTTC. It translates to CASSLDGGNYEQYF.

The count of this clonotype is one. The rearrangement uses TRBV7-9 and TRBJ2-3; D is unresolved. V shed 2 bases and J shed 2 bases, with 11 bases lying between them. The length of the CDR3 is 15 residues. Germline lookup yields CDR1 SEHNR and CDR2 FQNEAQ (reference sequence). The DNA for the CDR3 is TGTGCCAGCAGCTTATTATCGGATTACACAGATACGCAGTATTTT. Protein product: CASSLLSDYTDTQYF.

This rearrangement joins TRBV29-1 to TRBJ2-7, with D perhaps TRBD1 (6 bases). The germline V and J ends were trimmed by 2 bases and 4 bases, with 18 bases remaining between them. Germline V CDR1 and CDR2: SQVTM, ANQGSEA. The CDR3 spans 15 residues. DNA for the CDR3: TGCAGCGTTGAATCGGACAGCCAGTCCCCTTACGAGCAGTACTTC. This translates into CSVESDSQSPYEQYF.

The chain has TRBV5-8 and TRBJ1-5; no firm D call. The length of the CDR3 is 12 residues. Trimming removed 0 bases from V and 6 bases from J, with 4 bases in between. In germline, CDR1 is SGHTS, CDR2 YDEGEE. Here the CDR3 reads CASSLDGQPQHF. DNA of the CDR3: TGTGCCAGCAGCTTGGATGGTCAGCCCCAGCATTTT.

This chain joins TRBV20-1 and TRBJ2-2, with 8 bases aligning to TRBD1. The CDR3 totals 13 residues. Germline V CDR1 and CDR2: DFQATT, SNEGSKA (reference sequence). J gave up 6 bases and V 6 bases, and 6 bases lay outside the gene matches. The CDR3 DNA follows: TGCAGTGCCCCTAACAGGGGGGCCGGGGAGCTGTTTTTT. Its translation: CSAPNRGAGELFF.

This clonotype was found a few times. The rearrangement links TRBV28 to TRBJ1-2, with D perhaps matching TRBD1 (6 bases). CDR1 and CDR2 from the germline V gene are MDHEN and SYDVKM. Trimming cost V 5 bases and J 4 bases, with 17 bases left between them. This CDR3 is 15 amino acids long. The CDR3 DNA follows: TGTGCCAGCAGTCCCCGGGGGGCCTTTGGCTATGGCTACACCTTC. It is translated as CASSPRGAFGYGYTF.

The gene calls are TRBV7-2 and TRBJ2-5; 7 nucleotides line up with TRBD1. Germline V gene data show CDR1 as SGHTA and CDR2 as FQGNSA. Unmatched junction bases numbered 9, after V lost 6 bases and J lost 5 bases. This CDR3 is built from 14 residues. The CDR3 spells CASSANRGSETQYF. The CDR3 DNA sequence: TGTGCCAGCAGTGCGAACAGGGGTTCGGAGACCCAGTACTTC.

This clonotype was observed a handful of times. The genes are TRBV12-3 or TRBV12-4 and TRBJ2-1, with a tentative D call TRBD1 (5 bases). The germline V and J ends were trimmed by 5 bases and 8 bases, with 7 bases remaining between them. CDR3 size: 11 residues. CDR3 sequence reads: CASSQGDEQFF. The DNA of the CDR3 is TGTGCCAGCAGTCAGGGCGATGAGCAGTTCTTC.

This clonotype came up a few times. This chain joins TRBV20-1 and TRBJ2-5, with 8 bases fitting TRBD1. Germline V gene sequence: CDR1 DFQATT, CDR2 SNEGSKA (reference sequence). V was clipped by 4 bases and J by 4 bases; unmatched bases: 2. The CDR3 loop spans 12 amino acids. The CDR3 nucleotides are TGCAGTGCTAACAGGGGGACAGAGACCCAGTACTTC. Its protein is CSANRGTETQYF.

The rearrangement joins TRBV7-2 to TRBJ2-1; unclear D gene. The CDR3 has 16 amino acids. The ends were cut back, 1 base at V and 2 bases at J, with 12 bases in the middle. From germline, CDR1 is SGHTA and CDR2 FQGNSA. CDR3 in amino acids: CASSLVGGMTYNEQFF. CDR3 DNA: TGTGCCAGCAGCTTAGTAGGCGGTATGACCTACAATGAGCAGTTCTTC.

This clonotype was picked up one time. This sequence joins TRBV28 and TRBJ2-1; 9 positions match TRBD1. J gave up 2 bases and V 5 bases, and 4 bases lay outside the gene matches. The germline CDR1 and CDR2 sequences are MDHEN and SYDVKM. The CDR3 totals 15 residues. CDR3 nucleotides: TGTGCCAGCAGTCGAAGGGACAGGGCCTACAATGAGCAGTTCTTC. Protein: CASSRRDRAYNEQFF.

This clonotype has just a few counts. DNA for the CDR3: TGTGCCAGCAGCCCCCGTTCGGGGGGCTACACCTTC. The encoded protein is CASSPRSGGYTF. The chain is built from TRBV7-8 and TRBJ1-2; D remains unclear. Germline V gene lookup returns CDR1 SGHVS and CDR2 FQNEAQ. The V end was cut by 5 bases, the J end by 8 bases, with 12 bases between. CDR3 length: 12 amino acids.

V usage is TRBV7-9 and J usage is TRBJ2-1; no clear D. The CDR3 contains 13 residues. Deletions cut 3 bases from V and 3 bases from J, with 6 bases between. Per germline, CDR1 SEHNR and CDR2 FQNEAQ (reference sequence). Here the CDR3 reads CASSFSVYNEQFF. The CDR3 nucleotides read TGTGCCAGCAGCTTTTCCGTCTACAATGAGCAGTTCTTC.

The gene calls are TRBV20-1 and TRBJ2-7; TRBD1 matches at 7 bases. Germline V gene sequence: CDR1 DFQATT, CDR2 SNEGSKA (reference sequence). The CDR3 totals 14 residues. With V trimmed by 0 bases and J by 3 bases, 5 bases remained unmatched. The CDR3 sequence is CSARETGPFYEQYF. CDR3 nucleotide sequence: TGCAGTGCTAGAGAGACAGGGCCATTCTACGAGCAGTACTTC.

The CDR3 loop reads CASSLTQGGRDSNQPQHF. CDR3 DNA sequence: TGTGCCAGCAGCTTAACACAAGGAGGGCGGGATAGCAATCAGCCCCAGCATTTT. The rearrangement links TRBV7-2 to TRBJ1-5; no firm D call. CDR1 is SGHTA and CDR2 is FQGNSA in the germline V gene. The CDR3 contains 18 residues. With 2 bases removed from V and 0 bases from J, the gap between germline ends came to 17 bases.

This clonotype was counted at least ten times. The chain combines TRBV12-3 or TRBV12-4 with TRBJ1-1; D unresolved. V lost 4 bases, J lost 0 bases, and 6 bases lay in between. This CDR3 has 13 amino acids. CDR3 DNA: TGTGCCAGCAGTTCCGGGCTGAACACTGAAGCTTTCTTT. Protein product: CASSSGLNTEAFF.

The chain recombines TRBV29-1 with TRBJ2-1; D gene unclear. Per germline, CDR1 SQVTM and CDR2 ANQGSEA. Trimming stripped 6 bases from V and 8 bases from J, with 14 bases between. The CDR3 extends over 12 amino acids. In nucleotides, the CDR3 is TGCAGCGTCCGGCTAAGATCTGATGAGCAGTTCTTC. This gives the protein CSVRLRSDEQFF.

The genes are TRBV6-5 and TRBJ2-7; D is perhaps TRBD2 (6 bases). Germline CDR1 MNHEY, CDR2 SVGAGI. This CDR3 is 13 amino acids long. The V end lost 2 bases, the J end lost 7 bases, and 12 bases lay between the germline ends. Here the CDR3 reads CASSYGGGGEQYF. CDR3 DNA sequence: TGTGCCAGCAGTTACGGGGGAGGTGGGGAGCAGTACTTC.

This rearrangement joins TRBV12-3 or TRBV12-4 to TRBJ1-5; D unclear. The CDR3 has 12 amino acids. The V and J ends lost 1 base and 7 bases respectively, with 5 bases between them. In DNA, the CDR3 is TGTGCCAGCAGTTTAGAACTCCAGCCCCAGCATTTT. Translated: CASSLELQPQHF.

This clonotype was counted only a few times. The chain employs TRBV28 and TRBJ2-6; TRBD2 matches 10 bases. Losses at the gene ends were 7 bases for V and 0 bases for J; bases not matched to a gene: 6. The germline gives CDR1 MDHEN, CDR2 SYDVKM. This CDR3 comprises 17 residues. The CDR3 here is CASNPAGGVSGANVLTF. Here the CDR3 DNA reads TGTGCCAGCAACCCAGCGGGAGGGGTCTCTGGGGCCAACGTCCTGACTTTC.

The table lists this clonotype with many counts. The chain couples TRBV10-3 to TRBJ2-1, with 8 bases matching TRBD2. Unmatched junction bases numbered 5, after V lost 4 bases and J lost 0 bases. Germline loops: CDR1 ENHRY, CDR2 SYGVKD. This CDR3 spans 16 amino acids. Written as DNA, the CDR3 is TGTGCCATCAGTGTTAGCGGGACCTACTCCTACAATGAGCAGTTCTTC. Protein sequence: CAISVSGTYSYNEQFF.

Ten or more counts support this clonotype. This chain uses TRBV29-1 with TRBJ2-1, with D unresolved. CDR1 and CDR2 (germline): SQVTM, ANQGSEA. CDR3 length: 10 residues. Between the trimmed V and J ends, which lost 7 bases and 3 bases, there was a span of 4 bases. The CDR3 region has the DNA TGCAGCGGGTACTACAATGAGCAGTTCTTC. The encoded protein is CSGYYNEQFF.

This clonotype appeared many times. V gene TRBV6-6 combines with J gene TRBJ2-7; 8 nucleotides match TRBD2. The CDR3 has 15 residues. The germline gives CDR1 MNHNY, CDR2 SVGAGI (reference sequence). With V trimmed by 6 bases and J by 1 base, 8 bases remained unmatched. The CDR3 DNA reads TGTGCCAGCAGCCCACCTAGCGGGTGGTCCTACGAGCAGTACTTC. As protein: CASSPPSGWSYEQYF.

This clonotype has ten or more counts. The chain joins TRBV6-2 or TRBV6-3 to TRBJ2-3; no definite D call. The V gene lost 8 bases and the J gene lost 8 bases, with 20 bases spanning the gap. Germline assignment: CDR1 MNHEY and CDR2 SVGEGT. The CDR3 has 14 residues. This CDR3 is CASLETLVFGTQYF. The DNA of the CDR3 is TGTGCCAGCTTAGAGACGCTGGTGTTCGGTACGCAGTATTTT.

This clonotype was detected a few times. V is TRBV4-3 and J is TRBJ2-1; TRBD1 agrees at 10 bases. V lost 4 bases to trimming and J lost 5 bases; unmatched junction nucleotides: 5. The CDR3 has 15 amino acids. The germline gives CDR1 LGHNA, CDR2 YSLEER. The CDR3, as DNA: TGCGCCAGCAGCCCCGGGACAGGGGTCCACAATGAGCAGTTCTTC. Its protein product is CASSPGTGVHNEQFF.

The rearrangement joins TRBV7-9 to TRBJ2-5, with D perhaps matching TRBD1 (6 bases). The CDR3 totals 13 residues. Deletions cut 5 bases from V and 8 bases from J, with 15 bases between. Per germline, CDR1 SEHNR and CDR2 FQNEAQ (reference sequence). The chain's CDR3 is CASSRGDTQTQYF. The CDR3 bases are TGTGCCAGCAGCAGAGGGGACACACAAACCCAGTACTTC.

V is TRBV20-1 and J is TRBJ1-1; 8 bases line up with TRBD1. This CDR3 spans 13 amino acids. Trimming cost V 4 bases and J 1 base; bases outside gene matches: 2. Germline V lookup: CDR1 DFQATT, CDR2 SNEGSKA (reference sequence). Here the CDR3 reads CSANRGRNTEAFF. DNA of the CDR3: TGCAGTGCTAACAGGGGGAGGAACACTGAAGCTTTCTTT.

DNA of the CDR3: TGTGCCAGCAGCAGGGGTTCTAGCACAGATACGCAGTATTTT. Protein: CASSRGSSTDTQYF. The chain joins TRBV6-2 or TRBV6-3 to TRBJ2-3, with a possible D match to TRBD1 (6 bases). CDR1 and CDR2 (germline): MNHEY, SVGEGT. Trimming pared 6 bases from V and 0 bases from J, leaving 10 bases between. This CDR3 is built from 14 residues.

The chain is built from TRBV12-3 or TRBV12-4 and TRBJ2-1, with 7 bases aligning to TRBD1. The length of the CDR3 is 15 residues. V lost 6 bases and J lost 2; bases outside the gene matches: 7. The CDR3 loop is CASSPNRGPYNEQFF. Here the CDR3 DNA reads TGTGCCAGCAGCCCAAACAGGGGTCCCTACAATGAGCAGTTCTTC.

This clonotype was detected only a few times. The chain recombines TRBV20-1 with TRBJ2-1, with D perhaps matching TRBD1 or TRBD2 (5 bases each). In germline, CDR1 is DFQATT, CDR2 SNEGSKA (reference sequence). The length of the CDR3 is 12 residues. Trimming cost V 5 bases and J 8 bases, with 13 bases left between them. The CDR3 here is CSAVRDRDEQFF. Written as DNA, the CDR3 is TGCAGTGCTGTCCGGGACCGGGATGAGCAGTTCTTC.